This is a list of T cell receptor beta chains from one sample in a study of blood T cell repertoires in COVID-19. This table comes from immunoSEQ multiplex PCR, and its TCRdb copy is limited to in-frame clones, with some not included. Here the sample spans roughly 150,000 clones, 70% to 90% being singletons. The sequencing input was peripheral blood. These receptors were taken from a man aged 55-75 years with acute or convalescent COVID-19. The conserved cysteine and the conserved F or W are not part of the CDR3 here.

CDR3: ANSLDINYGYT
V: TRBV7-9

CDR3: ASSSQGNGYT
V: TRBV7-2

CDR3: ASSHAGTEEKLF
V: TRBV4-1

CDR3: ASSLFRGGWYGYT
V: TRBV7-2

CDR3: ASSLGGTDNNSPLH
V: TRBV5-1

CDR3: ASSLFGGAEAF
V: TRBV12-3/TRBV12-4

CDR3: ASSPTGVGTNEKLF
V: TRBV4-1

CDR3: ASKPPDGGAGGANVLT
V: TRBV19

CDR3: ASSFGGSGQGAREQY
V: TRBV5-1

CDR3: ASSFAGSSSYEQY
V: TRBV11-2

CDR3: ASSLAIVLNTEAF
V: TRBV7-2

CDR3: SASLAGGGTGELF
V: TRBV20-1

CDR3: ASRLRDSQETQY
V: TRBV2

CDR3: ASRSVRVVGYT
V: TRBV12-3/TRBV12-4

CDR3: ATSDSQGRHEQY
V: TRBV24-1

CDR3: ASRDTGDVRPQH
V: TRBV19

CDR3: ASSLPGQELYGYT
V: TRBV5-1

CDR3: ASSRGRMNTEAF
V: TRBV19

CDR3: ASSAGTGAGNTIY
V: TRBV19

CDR3: AWNRQGNTEAF
V: TRBV30

CDR3: ASSQSGTNYNSPLH
V: TRBV3-1/TRBV3-2

CDR3: ASNPTGSYGYT
V: TRBV5-1

CDR3: ASSPGTGFYGYT
V: TRBV5-5

CDR3: ATSGWTGVLNEQF
V: TRBV24-1

CDR3: ATGRTGGAGQPQH
V: TRBV10-3

CDR3: ASKDPGHWNQPQH
V: TRBV19

CDR3: ATETGGLGNTIY
V: TRBV6-5

CDR3: ASSLVVSSNYGYT
V: TRBV5-6

CDR3: ASTKTGTGRGLSTEAF
V: TRBV9

CDR3: ASSVGLGSGNTIY
V: TRBV9

CDR3: ASSLGTVNSNQPQH
V: TRBV5-8

CDR3: AWSANTGELF
V: TRBV30

CDR3: ASSPLDSSNQPQH
V: TRBV5-1

CDR3: ASSLFAGPRETQY
V: TRBV2

CDR3: ASSRTGGMWEQY
V: TRBV5-1

CDR3: ASRKTTREVNEKLF
V: TRBV4-3

CDR3: ASSPSTGQQNSPLH
V: TRBV18

CDR3: ASSKDGAGGYYNEQF
V: TRBV21-1

CDR3: ASSRDSTYEQY
V: TRBV5-4

CDR3: ASSLAGGVPQH
V: TRBV12-3/TRBV12-4

CDR3: SVGGMDRGRYEQY
V: TRBV29-1

CDR3: ASSITTGLSGNTIY
V: TRBV5-1

CDR3: ASSLLAGELISPLH
V: TRBV7-8

CDR3: ASSEFQATYEQY
V: TRBV6-1

CDR3: ASRFRDRTGAAGYT
V: TRBV27

CDR3: ASSYSTLASDTQY
V: TRBV6-5

CDR3: ASSYGQSLSGNTIY
V: TRBV6-6

CDR3: ASSPAGQGFGYT
V: TRBV7-2

CDR3: AISIQGFRAEAF
V: TRBV10-3

CDR3: ASSSPGSPEGYEQY
V: TRBV19

CDR3: ASSSRTRNQPQH
V: TRBV6-5

CDR3: ASSYTAVTEAF
V: TRBV7-9

CDR3: AWRLQGTEAF
V: TRBV30

CDR3: ASSSTLAGGDNEQF
V: TRBV7-2

CDR3: SASRGDYEQY
V: TRBV20-1

CDR3: ASSLILAGLIQY
V: TRBV5-5

CDR3: ASRTGSDSPLH
V: TRBV27

CDR3: ASTNPQAGVAKNIQY
V: TRBV5-1

CDR3: ASSLQSTNEKLF
V: TRBV5-1

CDR3: ASSYGTGVGTQY
V: TRBV27